A single sample gave rise to the 20 T cell receptor beta chains below, sequenced in a study of T cells after yellow fever vaccination (dated by TCRdb to between 2018 and 2021). The library was generated by 5' RACE. Data came from an Illumina NovaSeq 6000. Using fastp trimming at Q25 and MiXCR clonotype assembly, TCRdb reanalyzed the public sequencing data and kept in-frame beta chains. Merged by CDR3 protein, the rows form single entries marked with the most common genes and DNA. This sample is represented by more than 300,000 distinct CDR3 sequences; approximately 4.3% of them were singletons. The ten most abundant clones make up roughly a fifth of the sample. The treatment or condition label, read with the paper, signifies: live attenuated yellow fever vaccine strain. This specimen consisted of PBMCs, obtained 15 days after the yellow fever booster vaccination. The receptors come from a man between 18 and 35 years old who received the YFV17D yellow fever vaccine.

The V and J genes are TRBV5-1 and TRBJ2-7; D call uncertain. V lost 0 bases and J 5 bases, leaving 9 bases between the germline ends. The CDR3 is 13 residues long. In germline, CDR1 is SGHRS, CDR2 YFSETQ. Written as DNA, the CDR3 is TGCGCCAGCAGCTTGGCGTCAGTCGACGAGCAGTACTTC. Its translation is CASSLASVDEQYF. Combining the CDR3 with reference TRBV5-1 and TRBJ2-7 gives the whole variable domain KAGVTQTPRYLIKTRGQQVTLSCSPISGHRSVSWYQQTPGQGLQFLFEYFSETQRNKGNFPGRFSGRQFSNSRSEMNVSTLELGDSALYLCASSLASVDEQYFGPGTRLTVT.

This clonotype was counted at least ten times. This CDR3 reads CASSNQGSGYTF. For the CDR3, the DNA is TGTGCCAGCAGTAACCAGGGGTCCGGCTACACCTTC. This chain uses TRBV6-5 with TRBJ1-2, with D possibly matching TRBD1 (6 bases). Germline CDR1 is MNHEY and CDR2 is SVGAGI. V was pared by 5 bases and J by 8 bases, with 12 bases between. CDR3 size: 12 residues.

This clonotype has ten or more counts. This chain uses TRBV4-3 with TRBJ2-5; D unresolved. With 0 bases removed from V and 7 bases from J, the gap between germline ends came to 9 bases. The V gene's germline CDR1 is LGHNA and CDR2 YSLEER. This CDR3 is 13 amino acids long. The CDR3 DNA reads as TGCGCCAGCAGCCAAGAGGCATTAGGGACCCAGTACTTC. Translating gives CASSQEALGTQYF.

V gene TRBV7-9 combines with J gene TRBJ2-3; D remains ambiguous. The V gene's germline CDR1 is SEHNR and CDR2 FQNEAQ (reference sequence). CDR3 length: 15 residues. Trimming stripped 5 bases from V and 2 bases from J, with 14 bases between. CDR3 amino acids: CASSGWTELTDTQYF. The CDR3 region has the DNA TGTGCCAGCAGCGGATGGACCGAACTCACAGATACGCAGTATTTT.

This clonotype was detected only a few times. V and J are TRBV12-3 or TRBV12-4 and TRBJ2-2, with D unresolved. The CDR3 length is 15 residues. The V and J ends lost 3 bases and 0 bases respectively, with 8 bases between them. The CDR3 coding sequence is TGTGCCAGCAGTTTGGCGTCGCCGAACACCGGGGAGCTGTTTTTT. The encoded protein is CASSLASPNTGELFF.

This clonotype was observed at least ten times. V gene TRBV28 combines with J gene TRBJ1-2; TRBD1 matches at 7 bases. The CDR3 totals 15 residues. Per germline, CDR1 MDHEN and CDR2 SYDVKM. The J segment lost 3 bases and the V segment lost 8 bases, leaving 12 bases of the junction unmatched. The CDR3, as DNA: TGTGCCAGCGCCATCCCCGGGACAGATTACTATGGCTACACCTTC. Translating it yields CASAIPGTDYYGYTF.

The chain's CDR3 is CSASPKGGAGAYEQYF. The CDR3 nucleotides read TGCAGTGCTAGTCCCAAGGGGGGTGCAGGAGCCTACGAGCAGTACTTC. V is TRBV20-1 and J is TRBJ2-7; TRBD1 or TRBD2 may be the D gene (6 bases each). The CDR3 runs 16 residues. Trimming pared 3 bases from V and 2 bases from J, leaving 20 bases between. Germline CDR1 and CDR2: DFQATT and SNEGSKA (reference sequence).

Many counts were recorded for this clonotype. The rearrangement joins TRBV6-2 or TRBV6-3 to TRBJ1-2; perhaps TRBD1 as D (6 bases). Germline loops: CDR1 MNHEY, CDR2 SVGEGT. With 6 bases removed from V and 2 bases from J, the gap between germline ends came to 10 bases. There are 13 residues in the CDR3. CDR3 in DNA: TGTGCCAGCAGCACAGGGATGAACTATGGCTACACCTTC. It translates to CASSTGMNYGYTF.

This clonotype was counted only a few times. V gene TRBV4-3 combines with J gene TRBJ1-4; 8 bases fit TRBD1. From germline, CDR1 is LGHNA and CDR2 YSLEER. Unmatched junction bases numbered 9, after V lost 4 bases and J lost 5 bases. The CDR3 totals 16 residues. CDR3 nucleotide sequence: TGCGCCAGCAGCCGATTGGCGACAGGGGAAAATGAAAAACTGTTTTTT. Translated: CASSRLATGENEKLFF.

This clonotype was counted at least ten times. V is TRBV4-3 and J is TRBJ1-4; D is unclear. V was shortened by 0 bases and J by 8 bases, with 7 bases between the two germline ends. The CDR3 is 13 residues long. Germline V gives CDR1 LGHNA, CDR2 YSLEER. The CDR3 spells CASSQEGREKLFF. As DNA, the CDR3 is TGCGCCAGCAGCCAAGAAGGGCGGGAAAAACTGTTTTTT.

This clonotype has just a few counts. The V gene is TRBV6-6, the J gene TRBJ1-1; 8 bases map to TRBD1. The V gene end was trimmed by 1 base and the J gene end by 5 bases; junction bases not matched to a gene: 6. This CDR3 contains 15 residues. Per germline, CDR1 MNHNY and CDR2 SVGAGI (reference sequence). The CDR3 bases are TGTGCCAGCAGTTACTTTACAGGGGGTCGAACTGAAGCTTTCTTT. Translating it yields CASSYFTGGRTEAFF.

This chain connects TRBV5-1 to TRBJ1-5, with D perhaps matching TRBD1 (5 bases). Trimming removed 4 bases from V and 6 bases from J, with 17 bases in between. The germline CDR1 and CDR2 sequences are SGHRS and YFSETQ. The CDR3 covers 15 residues. CDR3 nucleotides: TGCGCCAGCAGCCCCACGGGACCGGGAGGTCAGCCCCAGCATTTT. This sequence encodes CASSPTGPGGQPQHF. The entire variable domain, with the rest obtained from reference TRBV5-1 and TRBJ1-5, is as follows: KAGVTQTPRYLIKTRGQQVTLSCSPISGHRSVSWYQQTPGQGLQFLFEYFSETQRNKGNFPGRFSGRQFSNSRSEMNVSTLELGDSALYLCASSPTGPGGQPQHFGDGTRLSIL.

The table lists this clonotype with a few counts. The rearrangement links TRBV7-3 to TRBJ2-5; 13 bases fit TRBD2. The CDR3 loop spans 16 amino acids. The V and J ends lost 6 bases and 2 bases, in that order; junction bases with no gene match: 6. CDR1 is SGHTA, CDR2 FQGTGA, per germline. The CDR3 sequence is CASSRGGLAGQETQYF. The CDR3 nucleotides read TGTGCCAGCAGTAGGGGGGGACTAGCGGGGCAAGAGACCCAGTACTTC.

This clonotype showed up just a few times. The rearrangement joins TRBV6-5 to TRBJ1-2; a weak D match, TRBD1 (6 bases). This CDR3 has 15 amino acids. Trimming left V 4 bases short and J 4 bases short, with 16 bases between. Germline V CDR1 and CDR2: MNHEY, SVGAGI. The chain's CDR3 is CASSLGGAQSYGYTF. The CDR3 bases are TGTGCCAGCAGTTTGGGGGGCGCACAATCCTATGGCTACACCTTC.

This clonotype was seen repeatedly, ten times or more. The chain carries TRBV7-9 and TRBJ1-2; possibly TRBD1 for D (5 bases). The CDR3 has 15 residues. Germline lookup yields CDR1 SEHNR and CDR2 FQNEAQ (reference sequence). Trimming took off 3 bases at V and 4 bases at J, with 15 bases between the two ends. CDR3 loop: CASSLGSPGPYGYTF. CDR3 in DNA: TGTGCCAGCAGCTTGGGCTCCCCGGGGCCCTATGGCTACACCTTC.

This chain connects TRBV5-1 to TRBJ2-3, with 8 bases that match TRBD2. Germline values: CDR1 SGHRS, CDR2 YFSETQ. This CDR3 spans 15 amino acids. V trimming: 2 bases; J trimming: 0 bases; junction bases outside the gene matches: 2. CDR3 region: CASSFAGGSTDTQYF. The CDR3 bases are TGCGCCAGCAGCTTCGCGGGGGGAAGCACAGATACGCAGTATTTT.

This clonotype was seen only a few times. The chain joins TRBV7-7 to TRBJ2-7; D is ambiguous. The germline gives CDR1 SSHAT, CDR2 FNYEAQ (reference sequence). The CDR3 consists of 13 residues. The V and J ends lost 5 bases and 6 bases respectively, with 14 bases between them. The CDR3 spells CASSNNIGSEQYF. In DNA form, the CDR3 reads TGTGCCAGCAGCAACAATATCGGAAGCGAGCAGTACTTC.

The sample holds a few counts of this clonotype. The chain has TRBV5-1 and TRBJ1-2; TRBD1 matches 8 bases. The germline CDR1 and CDR2 sequences are SGHRS and YFSETQ. The CDR3 length is 16 residues. J was trimmed by 4 bases and V by 3 bases; bases with no gene match: 11. This chain's CDR3 is CASSSGGTGQIYGYTF. CDR3 coding DNA: TGCGCCAGCAGCTCGGGGGGGACAGGACAGATCTATGGCTACACCTTC.

The gene calls are TRBV28 and TRBJ1-2, with TRBD1 as a possible D gene (6 bases). V was trimmed by 11 bases and J by 5 bases, leaving 15 bases between them. The CDR3 contains 12 residues. Germline V gene data show CDR1 as MDHEN and CDR2 as SYDVKM. Written as DNA, the CDR3 is TGTGCCGGGGGCGGAACCATTTATGGCTACACCTTC. Protein product: CAGGGTIYGYTF.

In this sample, this clonotype turned up many times. The chain uses TRBV7-2 and TRBJ2-5; D may be TRBD2 (5 bases). V gave up 5 bases and J gave up 2 bases, with 12 bases separating them. Germline CDR1 and CDR2: SGHTA and FQGNSA. This CDR3 is 14 amino acids long. The CDR3, as DNA: TGTGCCAGCAGCCCCGGCGGGCAGCAAGAGACCCAGTACTTC. Translating it yields CASSPGGQQETQYF.